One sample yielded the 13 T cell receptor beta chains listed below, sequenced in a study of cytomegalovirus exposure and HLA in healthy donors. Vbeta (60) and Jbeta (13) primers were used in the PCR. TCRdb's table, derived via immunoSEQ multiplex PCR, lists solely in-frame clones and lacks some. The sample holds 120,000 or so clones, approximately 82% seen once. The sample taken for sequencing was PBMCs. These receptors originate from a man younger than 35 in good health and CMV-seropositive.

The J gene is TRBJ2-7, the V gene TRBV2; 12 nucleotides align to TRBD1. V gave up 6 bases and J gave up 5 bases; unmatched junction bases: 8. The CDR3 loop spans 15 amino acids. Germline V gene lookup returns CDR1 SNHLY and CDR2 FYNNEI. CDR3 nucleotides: TGTGCCAGCAGGCAAGCGGGACAGGGGGCCGACGAGCAGTACTTC. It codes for CASRQAGQGADEQYF.

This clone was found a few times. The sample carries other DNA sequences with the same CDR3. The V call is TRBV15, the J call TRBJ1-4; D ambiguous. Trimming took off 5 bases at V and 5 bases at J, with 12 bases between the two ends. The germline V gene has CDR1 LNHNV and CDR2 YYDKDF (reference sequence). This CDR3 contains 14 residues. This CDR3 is CATSPRGRNEKLFF. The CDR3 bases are TGTGCCACCAGCCCCCGAGGGAGAAATGAAAAACTGTTTTTT.

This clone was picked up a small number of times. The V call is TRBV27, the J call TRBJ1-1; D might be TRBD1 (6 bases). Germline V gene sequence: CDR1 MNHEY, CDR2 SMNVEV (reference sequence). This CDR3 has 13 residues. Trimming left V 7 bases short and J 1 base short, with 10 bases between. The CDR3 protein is CASIKTGNTEAFF. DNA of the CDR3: TGTGCCAGCATCAAGACAGGGAACACTGAAGCTTTCTTT.

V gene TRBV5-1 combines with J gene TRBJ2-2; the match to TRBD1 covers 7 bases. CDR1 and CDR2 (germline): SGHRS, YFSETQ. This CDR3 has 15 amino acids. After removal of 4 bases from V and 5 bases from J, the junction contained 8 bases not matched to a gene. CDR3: CASSVSGQITGELFF. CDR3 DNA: TGCGCCAGCAGCGTCTCGGGACAGATAACCGGGGAGCTGTTTTTT. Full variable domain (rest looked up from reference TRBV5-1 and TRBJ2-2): KAGVTQTPRYLIKTRGQQVTLSCSPISGHRSVSWYQQTPGQGLQFLFEYFSETQRNKGNFPGRFSGRQFSNSRSEMNVSTLELGDSALYLCASSVSGQITGELFFGEGSRLTVL.

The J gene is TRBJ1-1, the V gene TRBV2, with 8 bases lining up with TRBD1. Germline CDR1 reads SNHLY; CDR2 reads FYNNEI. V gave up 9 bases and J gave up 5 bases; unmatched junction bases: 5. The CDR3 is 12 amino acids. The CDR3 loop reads CASYDRGTEAFF. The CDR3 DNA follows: TGTGCCAGTTACGACAGGGGAACTGAAGCTTTCTTT.

The CDR3 region is CATGQGAGTEAFF. The CDR3 DNA sequence: TGTGCCACCGGACAGGGGGCGGGCACTGAAGCTTTCTTT. This chain uses TRBV7-9 with TRBJ1-1, with 11 bases lining up with TRBD1. J gave up 4 bases and V 10 bases, and 5 bases lay outside the gene matches. The CDR3 has 13 residues. Looked up from germline, CDR1 is SEHNR and CDR2 is FQNEAQ (reference sequence).

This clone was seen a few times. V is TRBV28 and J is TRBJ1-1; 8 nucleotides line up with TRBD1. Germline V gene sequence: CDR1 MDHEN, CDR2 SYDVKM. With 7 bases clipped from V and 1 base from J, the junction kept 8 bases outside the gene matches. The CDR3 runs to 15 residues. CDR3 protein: CASITGDRTNTEAFF. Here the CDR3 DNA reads TGTGCCAGCATCACGGGGGACAGGACGAACACTGAAGCTTTCTTT.

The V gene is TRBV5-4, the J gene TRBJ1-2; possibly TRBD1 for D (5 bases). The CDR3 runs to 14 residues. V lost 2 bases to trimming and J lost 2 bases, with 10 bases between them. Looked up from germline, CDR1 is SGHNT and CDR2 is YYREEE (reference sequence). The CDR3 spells CASSLSRANYGYTF. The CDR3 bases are TGTGCCAGCAGCTTAAGCAGGGCCAACTATGGCTACACCTTC.

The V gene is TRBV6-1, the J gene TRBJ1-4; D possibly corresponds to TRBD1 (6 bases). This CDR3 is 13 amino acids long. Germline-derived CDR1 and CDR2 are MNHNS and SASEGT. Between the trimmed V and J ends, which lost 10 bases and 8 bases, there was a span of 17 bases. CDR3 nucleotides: TGTGCCACGGGGGGGGCAGTAGGGGAAAAACTGTTTTTT. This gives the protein CATGGAVGEKLFF.

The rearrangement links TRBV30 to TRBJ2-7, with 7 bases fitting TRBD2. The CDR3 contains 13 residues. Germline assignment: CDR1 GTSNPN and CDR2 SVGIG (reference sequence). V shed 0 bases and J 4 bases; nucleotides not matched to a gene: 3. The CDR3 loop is CAWSVQAGYEQYF. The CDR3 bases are TGTGCCTGGAGTGTACAAGCGGGGTACGAGCAGTACTTC. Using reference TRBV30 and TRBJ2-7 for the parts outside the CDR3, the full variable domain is SQTIHQWPATLVQPVGSPLSLECTVEGTSNPNLYWYRQAAGRGLQLLFYSVGIGQISSEVPQNLSASRPQDRQFILSSKKLLLSDSGFYLCAWSVQAGYEQYFGPGTRLTVT.

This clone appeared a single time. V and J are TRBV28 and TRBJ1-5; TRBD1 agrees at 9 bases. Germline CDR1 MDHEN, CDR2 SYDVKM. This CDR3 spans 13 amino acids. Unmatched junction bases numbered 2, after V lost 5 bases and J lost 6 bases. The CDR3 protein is CASSGTGPQPQHF. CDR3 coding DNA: TGTGCCAGCAGTGGGACAGGGCCTCAGCCCCAGCATTTT.

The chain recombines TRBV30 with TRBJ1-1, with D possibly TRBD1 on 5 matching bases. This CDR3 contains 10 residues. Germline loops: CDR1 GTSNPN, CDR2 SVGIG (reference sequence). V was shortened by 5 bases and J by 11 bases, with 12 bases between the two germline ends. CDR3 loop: CAWGGTGAFF. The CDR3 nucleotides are TGTGCCTGGGGGGGGACTGGGGCTTTCTTT.

DNA of the CDR3: TGTGCCAGCACGGGGGGGGTCAATCAGCCCCAGCATTTT. Its protein product is CASTGGVNQPQHF. The genes are TRBV6-5 and TRBJ1-5; possible D gene TRBD1, 5 bases. Looked up from germline, CDR1 is MNHEY and CDR2 is SVGAGI. V was pared by 7 bases and J by 3 bases, with 10 bases between. The CDR3 is 13 amino acids.